This paragraph covers one T cell receptor (beta chain) sequence. The target antigen is unknown. This sample stems from a study of shared clonotypes between healthy human individuals. Whole-study context: Each donor's CD4 naive and CD4 memory cells filled three plates apiece, CD8 naive two, and CD8 memory one. Findings of the study overall: It was anticipated that sequencing depth would influence how many clonotypes donors shared.

Trimming pared 0 bases from V and 3 bases from J, leaving 11 bases between. Germline V CDR1 and CDR2: KGHSH, LQKENI. The CDR3 is 15 amino acids. Assay: immunoSEQ multiplex PCR; the TCRdb copy retains only in-frame clones and omits some. Among 2 million to 2.5 million clones listed, around 90% were seen once. This sequence was found in a man aged 18 to 29 in good health. Some clones in this sample may be carry-over from other donors' samples. The chain couples TRBV18 to TRBJ2-5; no reliable D call. Sequences were obtained from naive CD4+ T cells from PBMCs. Subset meaning: CD45RA+ positively selected. CDR3 loop: CASSPPGNREETQYF. The CDR3 bases are TGTGCCAGCTCACCACCGGGAAACCGGGAAGAGACCCAGTACTTC.